This TCR beta chain comes out of a study of T cell repertoires in cytomegalovirus infection. Study background: The public TCR beta signatures pointed to both CMV infection and matching HLA type.

TCRdb redid the calling of the reads with MiXCR, one entry per CDR3 protein. The table includes approximately 500,000 distinct CDR3 sequences, more than 25% detected once. The CDR3 sequence is 15 residues long. Trimming took off 1 base at V and 10 bases at J, with 17 bases between the two ends. Germline CDR1 and CDR2: LGHNA and YSLEER. The sequenced sample was PBMCs. This clonotype originated in a human donor in good health (CMV status not recorded). Some clones in this sample may be carry-over from other donors' samples. The J gene is TRBJ1-5, the V gene TRBV4-3; a weak D match, TRBD1 (5 bases). The DNA for the CDR3 is TGCGCCAGCAGCCAAGCACCGGGACTGGGGGGACCCCAGCATTTT. It codes for CASSQAPGLGGPQHF.